The 28 T cell receptor beta chains given below trace back to one sample, sequenced in a study of blood T cell repertoires in COVID-19. Sequenced by immunoSEQ multiplex PCR; TCRdb stores in-frame clones only, minus some. The sample lists about 180,000 clones; approximately 83% were seen once. Sequenced material: peripheral blood. These receptors were obtained from a woman aged 55-69 years with acute or convalescent COVID-19.

The chain carries TRBV29-1 and TRBJ2-7, with 7 positions matching TRBD1. Per germline, CDR1 SQVTM and CDR2 ANQGSEA. V shed 7 bases and J 7 bases; nucleotides not matched to a gene: 13. This CDR3 spans 13 amino acids. The CDR3 nucleotides are TGCAGCGCCTGGGACAGAGACACGTCAGAGCAGTACTTC. Its translation: CSAWDRDTSEQYF.

The J gene is TRBJ2-7, the V gene TRBV2, with D maybe TRBD1 (5 bases). CDR1 is SNHLY and CDR2 is FYNNEI in the germline V gene. V was pared by 7 bases and J by 3 bases, with 13 bases between. This CDR3 has 13 residues. The chain's CDR3 is CASKGSHVYEQYF. As DNA, the CDR3 is TGTGCCAGCAAGGGGTCCCACGTCTACGAGCAGTACTTC.

The chain recombines TRBV2 with TRBJ1-6, with D hard to call. CDR1 is SNHLY, CDR2 FYNNEI, per germline. V lost 6 bases and J lost 5, with 8 bases in between. This CDR3 comprises 13 residues. CDR3 residues: CASRGPNNSPLHF. CDR3 nucleotide sequence: TGTGCCAGCAGGGGCCCTAATAATTCACCCCTCCACTTT.

This sequence joins TRBV6-2 or TRBV6-3 and TRBJ1-5; D is unclear. The V and J ends lost 0 bases and 5 bases respectively, with 11 bases between them. Germline CDR1 reads MNHEY; CDR2 reads SVGEGT. CDR3 size: 15 residues. The CDR3 sequence: CASSYSGQVYQPQHF. CDR3 sequence (DNA): TGTGCCAGCAGTTACTCAGGCCAGGTGTATCAGCCCCAGCATTTT.

This clone was observed once. The genes are TRBV4-3 and TRBJ1-6; 11 positions agree with TRBD1. With V trimmed by 4 bases and J by 4 bases, 3 bases remained unmatched. CDR1 LGHNA and CDR2 YSLEER come from the germline V gene. The CDR3 contains 16 residues. The CDR3 sequence: CASSRGQGGYNSPLHF. CDR3 bases: TGCGCCAGCAGCCGGGGACAGGGGGGATATAATTCACCCCTCCACTTT.

V gene TRBV7-6 combines with J gene TRBJ2-2; tentative D call: TRBD1 (5 bases). Between the trimmed V and J ends, which lost 6 bases and 5 bases, there was a span of 16 bases. The CDR3 length is 15 residues. Germline lookup yields CDR1 SGHVS and CDR2 FNYEAQ. CDR3 bases: TGTGCCAGCAGGGGGATAGGCAGGGAAACCGGGGAGCTGTTTTTT. It encodes CASRGIGRETGELFF.

The chain joins TRBV28 to TRBJ1-2; possible D gene TRBD1, 5 bases. Trimming pared 2 bases from V and 7 bases from J, leaving 11 bases between. Germline V lookup: CDR1 MDHEN, CDR2 SYDVKM. The CDR3 length is 13 residues. As DNA, the CDR3 is TGTGCCAGCAGTTTAAGGGCAGGGATTGGCTACACCTTC. Its protein product is CASSLRAGIGYTF.

The genes are TRBV30 and TRBJ1-4, with TRBD1 matching 10 bases. The CDR3 consists of 16 residues. Germline lookup yields CDR1 GTSNPN and CDR2 SVGIG (reference sequence). V lost 0 bases, J lost 7 bases, and 8 bases stayed unmatched. This CDR3 reads CAWSVPLDRGREKLFF. DNA of the CDR3: TGTGCCTGGAGTGTCCCCCTTGACAGGGGGCGTGAAAAACTGTTTTTT.

The chain links TRBV19 to TRBJ2-2; TRBD2 aligns across 8 bases. Losses at the gene ends were 5 bases for V and 6 bases for J; bases not matched to a gene: 11. CDR3 length: 16 residues. Germline lookup yields CDR1 LNHDA and CDR2 SQIVND (reference sequence). The chain's CDR3 is CASSVPGLGVAGELFF. CDR3 DNA sequence: TGTGCCAGTAGTGTGCCGGGACTAGGGGTCGCCGGGGAGCTGTTTTTT.

The gene calls are TRBV7-2 and TRBJ2-7; TRBD2 matches 12 bases. Germline V gene sequence: CDR1 SGHTA, CDR2 FQGNSA. The CDR3 totals 18 residues. Trimming removed 1 base from V and 2 bases from J; junction bases left unmatched: 9. CDR3 DNA sequence: TGTGCCAGCAGCTTAGGGCTAGCGGGGGGGGAGGTGGCCTACGAGCAGTACTTC. Translation gives CASSLGLAGGEVAYEQYF. The full variable domain, its missing parts supplied by reference TRBV7-2 and TRBJ2-7, is GAGVSQSPSNKVTEKGKDVELRCDPISGHTALYWYRQSLGQGLEFLIYFQGNSAPDKSGLPSDRFSAERTGGSVSTLTIQRTQQEDSAVYLCASSLGLAGGEVAYEQYFGPGTRLTVT.

The V gene is TRBV19, the J gene TRBJ1-2; 7 bases are a match to TRBD1. This CDR3 comprises 14 residues. Trimming at V came to 8 bases and at J to 0 bases, leaving 6 bases not matched to a gene. Looked up from germline, CDR1 is LNHDA and CDR2 is SQIVND (reference sequence). Here the CDR3 DNA reads TGTGCCAGTTCGGGACAGCTTCCTAACTATGGCTACACCTTC. Its protein is CASSGQLPNYGYTF.

The chain couples TRBV7-2 to TRBJ2-2; 7 nucleotides match TRBD1. The CDR3 is 16 amino acids. V lost 5 bases to trimming and J lost 4 bases; unmatched junction nucleotides: 10. Germline values: CDR1 SGHTA, CDR2 FQGNSA. The CDR3 DNA reads as TGTGCCAGCAGCGCCCAAGGGGGCGCGGGCACCGGGGAGCTGTTTTTT. This codes for CASSAQGGAGTGELFF.

This clone was detected a few times. The chain employs TRBV2 and TRBJ1-2; D is perhaps TRBD1 (5 bases). Trimming cost V 4 bases and J 4 bases, with 16 bases left between them. Germline loops: CDR1 SNHLY, CDR2 FYNNEI. There are 15 residues in the CDR3. CDR3 sequence (DNA): TGTGCCAGCAGTGTCCCGCAGGGCCGTTTCTATGGCTACACCTTC. Translated: CASSVPQGRFYGYTF.

V gene TRBV18 combines with J gene TRBJ1-4; TRBD1 matches at 9 bases. The V and J ends lost 6 bases and 5 bases, in that order; junction bases with no gene match: 4. This CDR3 spans 14 amino acids. Germline CDR1 is KGHSH and CDR2 is LQKENI. DNA of the CDR3: TGTGCCAGCTCGTCCGGGACAGGGAATGAAAAACTGTTTTTT. Translating gives CASSSGTGNEKLFF. Supplemented by reference TRBV18 and TRBJ1-4, the full variable domain reads NAGVMQNPRHLVRRRGQEARLRCSPMKGHSHVYWYRQLPEEGLKFMVYLQKENIIDESGMPKERFSAEFPKEGPSILRIQQVVRGDSAAYFCASSSGTGNEKLFFGSGTQLSVL.

This clone was found a few times. The rearrangement joins TRBV6-6 to TRBJ1-4; the D is unclear. V was clipped by 4 bases and J by 10 bases, with 19 bases between them. The CDR3 has 15 amino acids. Germline loops: CDR1 MNHNY, CDR2 SVGAGI (reference sequence). The DNA for the CDR3 is TGTGCCAGCAGTTTCTCACCTTCGGCGGGCGGAAAACTGTTTTTT. Translation: CASSFSPSAGGKLFF.

The chain carries TRBV7-9 and TRBJ2-2; TRBD2 might be the D (7 bases). The CDR3 is 14 amino acids. Germline-derived CDR1 and CDR2 are SEHNR and FQNEAQ (reference sequence). Trimming took off 7 bases at V and 4 bases at J, with 13 bases between the two ends. This CDR3 is CASMRGLATGELFF. The CDR3 DNA is TGTGCCAGCATGCGGGGGCTGGCCACCGGGGAGCTGTTTTTT.

The rearrangement uses TRBV6-5 and TRBJ2-1; TRBD1 matches at 11 bases. Germline values: CDR1 MNHEY, CDR2 SVGAGI. Unmatched junction bases numbered 5, after V lost 6 bases and J lost 7 bases. This CDR3 contains 14 residues. The CDR3 DNA reads as TGTGCCAGCAGCCTCGGGACAGGGGGAAATGAGCAGTTCTTC. This encodes CASSLGTGGNEQFF.

The CDR3 nucleotides are TGTGCCAGCAGCTTGAAGCCCGGCAGGTTAGATCAAGAGACCCAGTACTTC. The encoded protein is CASSLKPGRLDQETQYF. This chain joins TRBV5-6 and TRBJ2-5; D gene ambiguous. Germline CDR1 reads SGHDT; CDR2 reads YYEEEE. The length of the CDR3 is 17 residues. The germline V and J ends were trimmed by 1 base and 2 bases, with 18 bases remaining between them.

The J gene is TRBJ2-7, the V gene TRBV6-5; possibly TRBD2 for D (5 bases). Germline CDR1 MNHEY, CDR2 SVGAGI. CDR3 size: 13 residues. V was shortened by 0 bases and J by 2 bases, with 5 bases between the two germline ends. The CDR3 DNA reads TGTGCCAGCAGTTACTCTAGCGCCTACGAGCAGTACTTC. It is translated as CASSYSSAYEQYF.

The sample holds one count of this clone. J is TRBJ1-3 and V is TRBV18; no firm D call. The CDR3 contains 16 residues. Germline assignment: CDR1 KGHSH and CDR2 LQKENI. V lost 0 bases to trimming and J lost 4 bases, with 13 bases between them. Here the CDR3 reads CASSPPSRRGGNTIYF. The CDR3 DNA follows: TGTGCCAGCTCACCACCGTCTCGCCGGGGAGGAAACACCATATATTTT.

This clone was seen a single time. The genes are TRBV18 and TRBJ1-1, with a tentative D call TRBD1 (6 bases). V was clipped by 1 base and J by 5 bases, with 17 bases between them. This CDR3 has 16 amino acids. CDR1 and CDR2 (germline): KGHSH, LQKENI. CDR3 nucleotide sequence: TGTGCCAGCTCACCACTTCCCCAGGGGCAGGGGACTGAAGCTTTCTTT. The encoded protein is CASSPLPQGQGTEAFF.

This clone was observed a single time. This rearrangement joins TRBV4-3 to TRBJ1-4; possible D gene TRBD1, 5 bases. The CDR3 loop spans 14 amino acids. The germline CDR1 and CDR2 sequences are LGHNA and YSLEER. V lost 0 bases and J lost 12, with 14 bases in between. CDR3 sequence (DNA): TGCGCCAGCAGCCAAGACCTCTTCGGGGGGGAACTGTTTTTT. This sequence encodes CASSQDLFGGELFF.

The chain recombines TRBV3-1 (or the pseudogene TRBV3-2) with TRBJ2-1; 7 bases line up with TRBD2. CDR3 size: 15 residues. The V and J ends lost 6 bases and 4 bases, in that order; junction bases with no gene match: 9. In germline, CDR1 is LGHDT, CDR2 YNNKEL (reference sequence). The CDR3 nucleotides read TGTGCCAGCAGGGAGGGAGGGGATCGGTACAATGAGCAGTTCTTC. It translates to CASREGGDRYNEQFF.

The chain joins TRBV4-2 to TRBJ2-7; 8 bases match TRBD2. The CDR3 is 16 residues long. Germline CDR1 is LGHNA and CDR2 is YNFKEQ. V dropped 1 base and J dropped 0; count of bases not matched to a gene: 5. Written as DNA, the CDR3 is TGTGCCAGCAGCCAAGTGGACGGGGGGGCCTCCTACGAGCAGTACTTC. It specifies CASSQVDGGASYEQYF.

The genes are TRBV5-1 and TRBJ2-2; the D is unclear. This CDR3 comprises 15 residues. Germline lookup yields CDR1 SGHRS and CDR2 YFSETQ. Trimming removed 4 bases at V and 4 bases at J, with 14 bases between. The CDR3 region is CASSTLQVRTGELFF. The CDR3 coding sequence is TGCGCCAGCAGCACCTTACAAGTCCGCACCGGGGAGCTGTTTTTT. Together with reference TRBV5-1 and TRBJ2-2, the CDR3 gives the full variable domain: KAGVTQTPRYLIKTRGQQVTLSCSPISGHRSVSWYQQTPGQGLQFLFEYFSETQRNKGNFPGRFSGRQFSNSRSEMNVSTLELGDSALYLCASSTLQVRTGELFFGEGSRLTVL.

This clone came up a few times. This chain links TRBV9 with TRBJ1-6, with no clear D. Germline V lookup: CDR1 SGDLS, CDR2 YYNGEE. This CDR3 is 17 amino acids long. V lost 3 bases and J lost 4, with 17 bases in between. CDR3 region: CASSALPGEGYNSPLHF. The CDR3 bases are TGTGCCAGCAGCGCTCTACCCGGGGAGGGATATAATTCACCCCTCCACTTT.

The chain combines TRBV6-5 with TRBJ1-5, with 7 bases fitting TRBD1. The germline CDR1 and CDR2 sequences are MNHEY and SVGAGI. J was trimmed by 5 bases and V by 4 bases; bases with no gene match: 8. The CDR3 has 15 residues. The CDR3 DNA sequence: TGTGCCAGCAGTTTTGACAGGGTGCCCGATCAGCCCCAGCATTTT. It is translated as CASSFDRVPDQPQHF.

This rearrangement joins TRBV12-3 or TRBV12-4 to TRBJ1-2; 7 bases agree with TRBD1. V was clipped by 5 bases and J by 8 bases; unmatched bases: 8. The CDR3 contains 13 residues. As DNA, the CDR3 is TGTGCCAGCAGTACCGGGACCAGGGGGGGCTACACCTTC. Translating it yields CASSTGTRGGYTF.